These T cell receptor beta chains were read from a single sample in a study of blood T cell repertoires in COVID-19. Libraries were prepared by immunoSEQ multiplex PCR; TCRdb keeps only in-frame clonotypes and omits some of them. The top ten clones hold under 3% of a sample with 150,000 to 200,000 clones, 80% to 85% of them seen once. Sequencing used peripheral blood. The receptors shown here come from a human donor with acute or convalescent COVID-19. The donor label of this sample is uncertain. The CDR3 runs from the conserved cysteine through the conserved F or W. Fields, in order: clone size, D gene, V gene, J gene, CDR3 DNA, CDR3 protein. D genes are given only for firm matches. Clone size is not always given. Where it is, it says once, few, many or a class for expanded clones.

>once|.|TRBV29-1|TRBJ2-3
TGCAGCGTCCCCGTACAAAGTTTCGCAGATACGCAGTATTTT
CSVPVQSFADTQYF
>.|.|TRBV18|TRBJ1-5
TGTGCCAGCTCAAGGGACTGGGATAGCAATCAGCCCCAGCATTTT
CASSRDWDSNQPQHF
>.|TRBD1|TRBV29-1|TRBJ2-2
TGCAGCGGCCGGGACAGGAACACCGGGGAGCTGTTTTTT
CSGRDRNTGELFF
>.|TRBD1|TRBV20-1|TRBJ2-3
TGCAGTGCTAGTCAGGGGGCCCCCGATACGCAGTATTTT
CSASQGAPDTQYF
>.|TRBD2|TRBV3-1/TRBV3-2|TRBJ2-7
TGTGCCAGCAGCCAGATGGCTAGCGGGAGTTACGAGCAGTACTTC
CASSQMASGSYEQYF
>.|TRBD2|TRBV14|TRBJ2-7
TGTGCCAGCAGCCTTTCGGGGGGTTACACCTACGAGCAGTACTTC
CASSLSGGYTYEQYF
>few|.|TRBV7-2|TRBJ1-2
TGTGCCAGCAGCTCCACACCCGGCAGGGGAACACGGAACTATGGCTACACCTTC
CASSSTPGRGTRNYGYTF
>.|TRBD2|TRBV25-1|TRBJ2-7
TGTGCCAGCAGTGGCCCCCTGGGACTAGTGCGCGAGCAGTACTTC
CASSGPLGLVREQYF
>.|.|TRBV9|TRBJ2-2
TGTGCCAGCAGCGTAGAACCGCCAGAATCCACCGGGGAGCTGTTTTTT
CASSVEPPESTGELFF
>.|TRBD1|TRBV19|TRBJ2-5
TGTGCCAGTAGTGAACGACAGGGGGTGGGGACCCAGTACTTC
CASSERQGVGTQYF
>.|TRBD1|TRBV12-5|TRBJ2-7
TGTGCTAGTGGTCTGGCCGGCGACAGGGGGTTCTACGAGCAGTACTTC
CASGLAGDRGFYEQYF
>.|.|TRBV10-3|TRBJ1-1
TGTGCCATCAGTGGAGGATCGGCTGAAGCTTTCTTT
CAISGGSAEAFF
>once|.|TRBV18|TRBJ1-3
TGTGCCAGCTCTCTTACAGGCGACTCTGGAAACACCATATATTTT
CASSLTGDSGNTIYF
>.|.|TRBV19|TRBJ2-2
TGTGCCAGTAGTATAGCAGGGGTCAGAATGAACACCGGGGAGCTGTTTTTT
CASSIAGVRMNTGELFF
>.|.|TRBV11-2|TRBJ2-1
TGTGCCAGCAGCCAAACAGAGAGCTCCTACAATGAGCAGTTCTTC
CASSQTESSYNEQFF
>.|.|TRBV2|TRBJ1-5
TGTGCCAGCACCAGACAGACCAATCAGCCCCAGCATTTT
CASTRQTNQPQHF
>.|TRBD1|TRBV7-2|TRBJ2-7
TGTGCCAGCAGCTTAGGGCGACAGGGAACCTACGAGCAGTACTTC
CASSLGRQGTYEQYF
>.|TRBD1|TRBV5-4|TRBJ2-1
TGTGCCAGCAGCTTGGGAAGGGGGACAGGGGTGGTAGATGAGCAGTTCTTC
CASSLGRGTGVVDEQFF
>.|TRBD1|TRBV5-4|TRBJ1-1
TGTGCCAGCAGCCCGACAGGGAGGAACACTGAAGCTTTCTTT
CASSPTGRNTEAFF
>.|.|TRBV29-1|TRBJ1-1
TGCAGCGTTGAAGCTACGGGAGGGAACACTGAAGCTTTCTTT
CSVEATGGNTEAFF
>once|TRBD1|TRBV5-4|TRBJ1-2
TGTGCCAGCAGCGAGGGACAGGGGGCCTATGGCTACACCTTC
CASSEGQGAYGYTF
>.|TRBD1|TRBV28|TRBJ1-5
TGTGCCAGCAGTTTAAAACAGGGGTACAATCAGCCCCAGCATTTT
CASSLKQGYNQPQHF
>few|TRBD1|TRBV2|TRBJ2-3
TGTGCCAGCAGGGGACAGGGGCTAAGCACAGATACGCAGTATTTT
CASRGQGLSTDTQYF
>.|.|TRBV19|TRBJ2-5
TGTGCCAGTAGTATAGTGGCAGGCGAGACCCAGTACTTC
CASSIVAGETQYF
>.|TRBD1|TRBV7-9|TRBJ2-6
TGTGCCAGCAGCTCCCCGGGACAGGGTACCGCTGGGGCCAACGTCCTGACTTTC
CASSSPGQGTAGANVLTF
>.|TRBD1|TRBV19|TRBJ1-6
TGTGCCAGTAGTCCTGACAGGGGGCTGGGGTCACCCCTCCACTTT
CASSPDRGLGSPLHF
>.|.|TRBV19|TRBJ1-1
TGTGCCAGTAGTCGGACAGTTGGAGCCACTGAAGCTTTCTTT
CASSRTVGATEAFF
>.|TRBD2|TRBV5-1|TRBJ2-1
TGCGCCAGCAGCTCTCCTAGCGGGGGGTTGCAGGGGCAGTTCTTC
CASSSPSGGLQGQFF
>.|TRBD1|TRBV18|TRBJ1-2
TGTGCCAGCTCACCACTTGGGGGACAGACTAACTATGGCTACACCTTC
CASSPLGGQTNYGYTF
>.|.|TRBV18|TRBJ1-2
TGTGCCAGCTCACTCGAGCCCCCCGGGGGCTACACCTTC
CASSLEPPGGYTF
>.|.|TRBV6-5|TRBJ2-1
TGTGCCAGCGGCCGATTGAATGAGCAGTTCTTC
CASGRLNEQFF
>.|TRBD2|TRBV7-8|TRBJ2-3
TGTGCCAGCAGACACTTGGGACTAGCGGATACGCAGTATTTT
CASRHLGLADTQYF
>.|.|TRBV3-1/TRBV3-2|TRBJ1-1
TGTGCCAGCACCCAGGGCAGGGCCGACACTGAAGCTTTCTTT
CASTQGRADTEAFF
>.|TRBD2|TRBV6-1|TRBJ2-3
TGTGCCAGCAGTGTAGCGGGAGGCACAGATACGCAGTATTTT
CASSVAGGTDTQYF
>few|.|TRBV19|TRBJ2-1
TGTGCCAGTAGTCGCCCGCTCCTAGGAACAGGCGGTGTGCAGTTCTTC
CASSRPLLGTGGVQFF
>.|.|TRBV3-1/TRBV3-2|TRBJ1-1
TGTGCCAGCAGCCAGGGGGGGGGATGGACTGAAGCTTTCTTT
CASSQGGGWTEAFF
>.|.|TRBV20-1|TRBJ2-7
TGCAGTGCTAGTCTTCTCGCGGGCCTTTCCTACGAGCAGTACTTC
CSASLLAGLSYEQYF
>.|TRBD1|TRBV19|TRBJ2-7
TGTGCCAGTAGTGCTATGAGTGGGACAGGGGACTACGAGCAGTACTTC
CASSAMSGTGDYEQYF
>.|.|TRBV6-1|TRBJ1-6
TGTGCCAGCAGTGGGGCCAGGGGCGCGAGCTCCTATAATTCACCCCTCCACTTT
CASSGARGASSYNSPLHF
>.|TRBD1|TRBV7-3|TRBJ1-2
TGTGCCAGCAGCCCGACAGGGGAGGGAGGCTACACCTTC
CASSPTGEGGYTF
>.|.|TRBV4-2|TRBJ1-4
TGTGCCAGCAGCCCAAGCCAGGGGCTTGAGACTAATGAAAAACTGTTTTTT
CASSPSQGLETNEKLFF
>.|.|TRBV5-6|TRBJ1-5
TGTGCCAGCAGCTTGGGGAGGGATCAGCCCCAGCATTTT
CASSLGRDQPQHF
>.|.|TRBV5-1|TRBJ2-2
TGCGCCAGCAGCACGGACAGGGAGGGCGGGGAGCTGTTTTTT
CASSTDREGGELFF
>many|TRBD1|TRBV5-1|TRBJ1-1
TGCGCCAGCAGCGTACGACAGGGGTATGCTGAAGCTTTCTTT
CASSVRQGYAEAFF
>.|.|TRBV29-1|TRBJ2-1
TGCAGCGTTGAAGACGGGCAGGGCCCCTACAATGAGCAGTTCTTC
CSVEDGQGPYNEQFF
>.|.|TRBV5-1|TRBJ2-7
TGCGCCAGCAGCGCACTACAGGGCTCCTACGAGCAGTACTTC
CASSALQGSYEQYF
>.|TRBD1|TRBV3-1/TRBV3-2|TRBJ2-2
TGTGCCAGCAGCCAAGGATTGAGGGACAGAACCGGGGAGCTGTTTTTT
CASSQGLRDRTGELFF
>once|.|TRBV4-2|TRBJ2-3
TGTGCCAGCAGCCAAGAACGGAGCACAGATACGCAGTATTTT
CASSQERSTDTQYF
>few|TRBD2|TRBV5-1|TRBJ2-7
TGCGCCAGCAGGGAAGCGGGAGGTAGCGAGCAGTACTTC
CASREAGGSEQYF